This T cell receptor (beta chain) originates from a study of human T cells and chemical hapten exposure. Documented time point: patch test 1, 2 weeks after DPC sensitization. Treatment here: therapeutic diphenylcyclopropenone sensitization with weekly scalp DPC. The study's findings and limits: Alopecia in all donors means immunity may differ from healthy individuals.

This clonotype was observed at least ten times. Antigen specificity is unknown. Trimming pared 5 bases from V and 4 bases from J, leaving 17 bases between. This CDR3 region has 15 residues. Source study methods: Per-sample TCR counts ranged from about 23,224 to 690,600, median around 100,000. MiXCR was run by TCRdb on the RACE reads, yielding one entry per CDR3 protein. TCRdb's processing, not the authors', yielded these V and J calls. This table has fewer than 400,000 distinct CDR3 sequences, 5.5% to 8% appearing once. The receptor was isolated from a woman in her late teens or twenties with alopecia areata. Some clones in this sample may be carry-over from other donors' samples. Here the sequenced sample was whole blood, taken in connection with sensitization to the hapten diphenylcyclopropenone (DPC). V and J are TRBV12-3 or TRBV12-4 and TRBJ1-1; no firm D call. CDR3 loop: CASSLRGYLGTEAFF. DNA of the CDR3: TGTGCCAGCAGTCTCCGGGGTTACTTGGGCACTGAAGCTTTCTTT.